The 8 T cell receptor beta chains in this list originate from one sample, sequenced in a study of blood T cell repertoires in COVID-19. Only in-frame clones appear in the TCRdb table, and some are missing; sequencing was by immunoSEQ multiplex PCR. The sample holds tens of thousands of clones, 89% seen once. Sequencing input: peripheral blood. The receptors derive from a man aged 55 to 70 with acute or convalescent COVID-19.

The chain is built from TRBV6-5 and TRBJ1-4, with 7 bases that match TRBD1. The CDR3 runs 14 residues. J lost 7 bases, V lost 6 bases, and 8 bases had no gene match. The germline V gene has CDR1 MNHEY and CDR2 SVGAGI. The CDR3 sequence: CASRSGQSGEKLFF. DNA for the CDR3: TGTGCCAGCAGATCGGGACAGTCAGGTGAAAAACTGTTTTTT.

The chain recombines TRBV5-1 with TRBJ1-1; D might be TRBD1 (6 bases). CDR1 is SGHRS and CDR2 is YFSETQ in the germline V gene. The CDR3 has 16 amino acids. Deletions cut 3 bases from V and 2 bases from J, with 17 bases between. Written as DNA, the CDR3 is TGCGCCAGCAGCTCCCTCAAACAGGGATTCAACACTGAAGCTTTCTTT. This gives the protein CASSSLKQGFNTEAFF.

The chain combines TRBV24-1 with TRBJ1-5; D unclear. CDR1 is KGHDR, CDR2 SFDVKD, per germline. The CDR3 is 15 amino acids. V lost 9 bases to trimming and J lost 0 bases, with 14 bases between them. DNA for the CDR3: TGTGCCACCTCCGAGGGCACGTATAGCAATCAGCCCCAGCATTTT. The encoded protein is CATSEGTYSNQPQHF.

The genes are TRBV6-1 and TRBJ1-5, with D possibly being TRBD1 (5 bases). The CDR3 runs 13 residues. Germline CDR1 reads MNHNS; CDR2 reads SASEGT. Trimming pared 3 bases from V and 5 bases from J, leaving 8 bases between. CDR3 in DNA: TGTGCCAGCAGTGACAGGGTGGATCAGCCCCAGCATTTT. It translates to CASSDRVDQPQHF.

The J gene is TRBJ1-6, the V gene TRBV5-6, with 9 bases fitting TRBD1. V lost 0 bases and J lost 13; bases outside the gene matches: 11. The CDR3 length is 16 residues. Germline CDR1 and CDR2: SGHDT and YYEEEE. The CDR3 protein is CASSLGQGQGETPLHF. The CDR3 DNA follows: TGTGCCAGCAGCTTGGGACAGGGACAGGGCGAAACCCCCCTCCACTTT.

CDR3: CASTPGGIGSYEQYF. CDR3 sequence (DNA): TGTGCCAGCACCCCTGGGGGGATTGGGTCCTACGAGCAGTACTTC. The rearrangement joins TRBV6-5 to TRBJ2-7; D may be TRBD2 (6 bases). The CDR3 consists of 15 residues. CDR1 and CDR2 from the germline V gene are MNHEY and SVGAGI. V lost 7 bases and J lost 1, with 17 bases in between.

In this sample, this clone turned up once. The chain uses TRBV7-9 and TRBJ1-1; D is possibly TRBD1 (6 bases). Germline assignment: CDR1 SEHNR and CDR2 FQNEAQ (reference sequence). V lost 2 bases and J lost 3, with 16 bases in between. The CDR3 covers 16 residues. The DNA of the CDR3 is TGTGCCAGCAGCTTATTGGGCAGGGGCGCGGACACTGAAGCTTTCTTT. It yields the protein CASSLLGRGADTEAFF.

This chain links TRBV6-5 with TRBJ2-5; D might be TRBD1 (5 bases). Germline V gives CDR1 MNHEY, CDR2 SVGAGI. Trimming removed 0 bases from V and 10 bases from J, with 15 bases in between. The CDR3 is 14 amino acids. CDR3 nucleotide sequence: TGTGCCAGCAGTTACTCGTCAAGACAGTCTAACCAGTACTTC. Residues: CASSYSSRQSNQYF.